Listed here are 19 T cell receptor beta chains from one sample, sequenced in a study of cytomegalovirus exposure and HLA in healthy donors. PCR used 60 Vbeta primers and 13 Jbeta primers. The table came from immunoSEQ multiplex PCR; TCRdb's copy has only in-frame clones and leaves some out. The table includes 200,000 to 250,000 clones, roughly four fifths detected once. Sequences were obtained from PBMCs. These receptors were obtained from a woman aged 40 to 55 in good health and CMV-seronegative.

The V and J genes are TRBV27 and TRBJ2-7; weak D call: TRBD1 (6 bases). This CDR3 spans 14 amino acids. Looked up from germline, CDR1 is MNHEY and CDR2 is SMNVEV (reference sequence). V lost 4 bases, J lost 5 bases, and 15 bases lay in between. CDR3 DNA: TGTGCCAGCAGTTGGGGGCAGGGTCACCACGAGCAGTACTTC. Residues: CASSWGQGHHEQYF.

The count of this clone is one. V and J are TRBV5-1 and TRBJ2-7, with TRBD1 matching over 9 bases. Germline V gene lookup returns CDR1 SGHRS and CDR2 YFSETQ. Unmatched junction bases numbered 6, after V lost 1 base and J lost 4 bases. CDR3 length: 15 amino acids. The CDR3 is CASSLQQGAKYEQYF. DNA for the CDR3: TGCGCCAGCAGCTTGCAACAGGGGGCGAAGTACGAGCAGTACTTC.

The CDR3 DNA follows: TGTGCCAGTAGTATTGTATCGGGACAGCCTTCTTATGGCTACACCTTC. Protein: CASSIVSGQPSYGYTF. The chain couples TRBV19 to TRBJ1-2, with 7 bases lining up with TRBD1. J gave up 5 bases and V 3 bases, and 12 bases lay outside the gene matches. Germline CDR1 is LNHDA and CDR2 is SQIVND (reference sequence). The CDR3 contains 16 residues.

The chain recombines TRBV19 with TRBJ2-5, with 7 bases that match TRBD1. CDR3 length equals 14 residues. The germline V gene has CDR1 LNHDA and CDR2 SQIVND (reference sequence). V shed 6 bases, J shed 4 bases, and the junction held 8 bases outside the gene matches. The CDR3 nucleotides read TGTGCCAGTAGGTATGACAGGGTTTCAGAGACCCAGTACTTC. It translates to CASRYDRVSETQYF. The full variable domain, with the rest looked up from reference TRBV19 and TRBJ2-5, is DGGITQSPKYLFRKEGQNVTLSCEQNLNHDAMYWYRQDPGQGLRLIYYSQIVNDFQKGDIAEGYSVSREKKESFPLTVTSAQKNPTAFYLCASRYDRVSETQYFGPGTRLLVL.

CDR3 amino acids: CASSLFSGQNTGELFF. CDR3 coding DNA: TGTGCCAGCAGCTTATTTTCAGGGCAGAACACCGGGGAGCTGTTTTTT. J is TRBJ2-2 and V is TRBV7-2; possible D gene TRBD1, 5 bases. The germline V and J ends were trimmed by 2 bases and 1 base, with 11 bases remaining between them. Germline V gene lookup returns CDR1 SGHTA and CDR2 FQGNSA. The CDR3 loop spans 16 amino acids.

The chain joins TRBV2 to TRBJ1-5; 8 nucleotides agree with TRBD1. The germline V gene encodes CDR1 SNHLY and CDR2 FYNNEI. V shed 6 bases and J 7 bases; nucleotides not matched to a gene: 8. The CDR3 extends over 14 amino acids. CDR3 in amino acids: CASRAGTGAQPQHF. The DNA for the CDR3 is TGTGCCAGCAGAGCCGGGACAGGTGCCCAGCCCCAGCATTTT.

The chain uses TRBV10-3 and TRBJ1-2, with 8 bases identical to TRBD1. In germline, CDR1 is ENHRY, CDR2 SYGVKD. The CDR3 is 15 residues long. V gave up 2 bases and J gave up 4 bases; unmatched junction bases: 6. CDR3 nucleotide sequence: TGTGCCATCAGTGAGAATCCCGGACAGGGCTATGGCTACACCTTC. This sequence encodes CAISENPGQGYGYTF.

This clone has only a few counts. The chain carries TRBV5-1 and TRBJ2-3; TRBD2 matches 7 bases. Looked up from germline, CDR1 is SGHRS and CDR2 is YFSETQ. The CDR3 consists of 14 residues. V dropped 4 bases and J dropped 4; count of bases not matched to a gene: 6. For the CDR3, the DNA is TGCGCCAGCAGCCGGGGCGGGAGAGCAGATACGCAGTATTTT. Translation gives CASSRGGRADTQYF. Complete variable domain (other parts from reference TRBV5-1 and TRBJ2-3): KAGVTQTPRYLIKTRGQQVTLSCSPISGHRSVSWYQQTPGQGLQFLFEYFSETQRNKGNFPGRFSGRQFSNSRSEMNVSTLELGDSALYLCASSRGGRADTQYFGPGTRLTVL.

The CDR3 protein is CASSLVAGGVYNEQFF. The CDR3 DNA sequence: TGTGCCAGCAGCTTAGTAGCGGGAGGAGTTTACAATGAGCAGTTCTTC. The gene calls are TRBV11-3 and TRBJ2-1, with 10 bases matching TRBD2. CDR3 length: 16 residues. Germline CDR1 reads SGHNT; CDR2 reads YENEEA. V lost 1 base to trimming and J lost 4 bases; unmatched junction nucleotides: 4. Supplemented by reference TRBV11-3 and TRBJ2-1, the full variable domain reads EAGVVQSPRYKIIEKKQPVAFWCNPISGHNTLYWYLQNLGQGPELLIRYENEEAVDDSQLPKDRFSAERLKGVDSTLKIQPAELGDSAVYLCASSLVAGGVYNEQFFGPGTRLTVL.

The sample holds one count of this clone. V and J are TRBV13 and TRBJ2-2; tentative D call: TRBD2 (6 bases). The CDR3 totals 16 residues. V lost 4 bases and J lost 5, with 17 bases in between. From germline, CDR1 is PRHDT and CDR2 FYEKMQ (reference sequence). The CDR3 loop reads CASSSNDREWTGELFF. The CDR3 coding sequence is TGTGCCAGCAGCTCCAACGACCGGGAGTGGACCGGGGAGCTGTTTTTT.

The chain combines TRBV7-9 with TRBJ1-5; D gene ambiguous. V lost 5 bases to trimming and J lost 7 bases, with 12 bases between them. The CDR3 covers 13 residues. Germline CDR1 and CDR2: SEHNR and FQNEAQ (reference sequence). This CDR3 reads CASSPSGNQPQHF. Here the CDR3 DNA reads TGTGCCAGCAGCCCGTCGGGGAACCAGCCCCAGCATTTT.

The CDR3 protein is CASSDFPRQGVRYF. The CDR3 DNA follows: TGTGCCAGCAGTGATTTTCCCCGGCAGGGGGTTAGGTACTTC. This chain joins TRBV2 and TRBJ2-7; 7 bases line up with TRBD1. This CDR3 region has 14 residues. The V and J ends lost 3 bases and 12 bases, in that order; junction bases with no gene match: 14. CDR1 and CDR2 from the germline V gene are SNHLY and FYNNEI.

The rearrangement joins TRBV2 to TRBJ2-7; 9 nucleotides line up with TRBD2. The CDR3 totals 17 residues. Trimming at V came to 5 bases and at J to 2 bases, leaving 13 bases not matched to a gene. The germline V gene has CDR1 SNHLY and CDR2 FYNNEI. The CDR3 is CASSLPTSGRLTYEQYF. The CDR3 nucleotides are TGTGCCAGCAGTTTGCCGACTAGCGGACGCTTAACCTACGAGCAGTACTTC. The full variable domain, in which reference TRBV2 and TRBJ2-7 provide the parts outside the CDR3, is EPEVTQTPSHQVTQMGQEVILRCVPISNHLYFYWYRQILGQKVEFLVSFYNNEISEKSEIFDDQFSVERPDGSNFTLKIRSTKLEDSAMYFCASSLPTSGRLTYEQYFGPGTRLTVT.

This chain joins TRBV7-2 and TRBJ2-1, with 9 bases aligning to TRBD2. V shed 3 bases and J 5 bases; nucleotides not matched to a gene: 5. Germline V CDR1 and CDR2: SGHTA, FQGNSA. The CDR3 is 15 residues long. The CDR3 here is CASSFGLAGNNEQFF. In DNA form, the CDR3 reads TGTGCCAGCAGCTTTGGCCTAGCGGGGAACAATGAGCAGTTCTTC.

The V call is TRBV30, the J call TRBJ2-3, with TRBD1 matching over 7 bases. The ends lost 4 bases at V and 4 bases at J; junction bases unmatched: 5. This CDR3 has 13 residues. Germline assignment: CDR1 GTSNPN and CDR2 SVGIG (reference sequence). The DNA for the CDR3 is TGTGCCTGGAACAGGGGTACGGCAGATACGCAGTATTTT. It yields the protein CAWNRGTADTQYF. Looking up the rest from reference TRBV30 and TRBJ2-3 gives the full variable domain: SQTIHQWPATLVQPVGSPLSLECTVEGTSNPNLYWYRQAAGRGLQLLFYSVGIGQISSEVPQNLSASRPQDRQFILSSKKLLLSDSGFYLCAWNRGTADTQYFGPGTRLTVL.

Only a few counts were recorded for this clone. The chain has TRBV5-1 and TRBJ2-1, with 10 bases fitting TRBD1. The CDR3 is made up of 16 amino acids. J was trimmed by 5 bases and V by 2 bases; bases with no gene match: 7. Germline CDR1 SGHRS, CDR2 YFSETQ. The DNA of the CDR3 is TGCGCCAGCAGCTTCGACAGGGGGCCTGTAAACAATGAGCAGTTCTTC. It is translated as CASSFDRGPVNNEQFF.

The V and J genes are TRBV7-9 and TRBJ2-7; TRBD1 is a possible D gene (6 bases). This CDR3 region has 15 residues. The ends were cut back, 0 bases at V and 5 bases at J, with 14 bases in the middle. Germline assignment: CDR1 SEHNR and CDR2 FQNEAQ (reference sequence). CDR3 region: CASSLAGTGWDEQYF. Written as DNA, the CDR3 is TGTGCCAGCAGCTTAGCTGGCACAGGGTGGGACGAGCAGTACTTC.

The CDR3 sequence is CASSTGTGSYQPQHF. The CDR3 DNA follows: TGTGCCAGCTCTACCGGGACAGGGTCGTATCAGCCCCAGCATTTT. This rearrangement joins TRBV18 to TRBJ1-5; TRBD1 aligns across 9 bases. After removal of 6 bases from V and 5 bases from J, the junction contained 8 bases not matched to a gene. Germline CDR1 reads KGHSH; CDR2 reads LQKENI. The CDR3 is 15 amino acids.

This rearrangement joins TRBV7-7 to TRBJ2-5; 9 bases fit TRBD1. Trimming took 5 bases from V and 1 from J; bases not matched to a gene: 5. Germline V gene lookup returns CDR1 SSHAT and CDR2 FNYEAQ (reference sequence). The CDR3 contains 15 residues. CDR3: CASSGGQGSQETQYF. The CDR3 nucleotides read TGTGCCAGCAGCGGGGGACAGGGTTCCCAAGAGACCCAGTACTTC.